This TCR beta chain was obtained from a study of cytomegalovirus exposure and HLA in healthy donors. Across the study: The same platform was used for the 100 to 150 validation repertoires and the approximately 670 first-cohort repertoires, a later analysis reported.

General study results and limits: First-cohort TCR clusters were later found to tend to co-occur in the 120 validation repertoires.

CDR1 and CDR2 (germline): PRHDT, FYEKMQ (reference sequence). The CDR3 has 14 residues. The V end lost 5 bases, the J end lost 3 bases, and 13 bases lay between the germline ends. The table came from immunoSEQ multiplex PCR; TCRdb's copy has only in-frame clones and leaves some out. The sample has some 73,000 clones; roughly 89% are singletons. This clone was detected only once. The antigen remains undetermined. The chain recombines TRBV13 with TRBJ1-2; D might be TRBD1 (5 bases). Material for sequencing was PBMCs. The sequence was collected from a young woman in good health and CMV-seropositive. The CDR3 sequence is CASSQLREHYGYTF. Here the CDR3 DNA reads TGTGCCAGCAGCCAACTCAGGGAACACTATGGCTACACCTTC.